This entry lists 4 T cell receptor beta chains sequenced from one sample in a study of T cells in localized non-small cell lung cancer. Produced via immunoSEQ multiplex PCR; TCRdb's table is partial and in-frame only. The repertoire holds some 140,000 clones, with around 92% as singletons. Sequenced material: peripheral blood, taken before any cancer treatment. All receptors come from a female donor older than 55 with stage I lung adenocarcinoma.

V gene TRBV5-1 combines with J gene TRBJ1-2, with unresolved D. V was pared by 0 bases and J by 8 bases, with 17 bases between. This CDR3 spans 15 amino acids. Germline V gene data show CDR1 as SGHRS and CDR2 as YFSETQ. CDR3: CASSLEGRSMAGYTF. CDR3 nucleotide sequence: TGCGCCAGCAGCTTGGAAGGCAGGAGTATGGCAGGCTACACCTTC.

As concerns this clone: Other DNA sequences in this specimen translate into the identical CDR3. The CDR3 here is CASRRTVSGANVLTF. CDR3 nucleotide sequence: TGTGCCAGCAGGCGTACAGTCTCTGGGGCCAACGTCCTGACTTTC. The rearrangement uses TRBV28 and TRBJ2-6; D ambiguous. Germline V gene lookup returns CDR1 MDHEN and CDR2 SYDVKM. V was shortened by 6 bases and J by 0 bases, with 9 bases between the two germline ends. There are 15 residues in the CDR3.

The chain links TRBV5-6 to TRBJ2-5; D unclear. V was trimmed by 1 base and J by 4 bases, leaving 8 bases between them. Germline CDR1 SGHDT, CDR2 YYEEEE. This CDR3 comprises 13 residues. CDR3 residues: CASSLMTGETQYF. CDR3 bases: TGTGCCAGCAGCTTGATGACTGGAGAGACCCAGTACTTC.

The rearrangement uses TRBV18 and TRBJ1-1; 11 nucleotides line up with TRBD1. The V and J ends lost 2 bases and 2 bases, in that order; junction bases with no gene match: 4. This CDR3 contains 16 residues. Germline values: CDR1 KGHSH, CDR2 LQKENI. CDR3 amino acids: CASSPGTGGQNTEAFF. The CDR3 DNA sequence: TGTGCCAGCTCACCAGGGACAGGGGGTCAAAACACTGAAGCTTTCTTT.